These T cell receptor beta chains were read from a single sample in a study of T-cell memory formation after mild COVID-19. TCRdb fed the 5' RACE reads into MiXCR, producing one record per CDR3 protein. The table records about 440,000 distinct CDR3 sequences, 15% to 25% of them present only once. The sample taken for sequencing was PBMCs or a T cell subset sorted from them (not recorded which). Receptors originate from an adult woman who had mild COVID-19 (a few samples of this study predate the infection). Cell type and time point are not known. Each CDR3 is given with its conserved first and last residue. D genes are given only for firm matches. Rows give clone size only sometimes, using once, few, many, or a class for an expanded clone.

V: TRBV4-3
D: NA
J: TRBJ1-1
size: NA
DNA: TGCGCCAGCAGGAAGGACACTGAAGCTTTCTTT
CDR3: CASRKDTEAFF

V: TRBV7-2
D: NA
J: TRBJ2-1
size: few
DNA: TGTGCCAGCAGCTTTGGACCGGGGGCGAGCTCCTACAATGAGCAGTTCTTC
CDR3: CASSFGPGASSYNEQFF

V: TRBV5-1
D: NA
J: TRBJ2-5
size: few
DNA: TGCGCCAGCAGGCGGGGACAGCCGGGGCAAGAGACCCAGTACTTC
CDR3: CASRRGQPGQETQYF

V: TRBV15
D: NA
J: TRBJ2-7
size: few
DNA: TGTGCCACCAGCAGAGATGTGAGGGGGAACGAGCAGTACTTC
CDR3: CATSRDVRGNEQYF

V: TRBV12-3/TRBV12-4
D: NA
J: TRBJ1-4
size: few
DNA: TGTGCCAGCAGTCGCGGACAGAATGAAAAACTGTTTTTT
CDR3: CASSRGQNEKLFF

V: TRBV20-1
D: NA
J: TRBJ2-7
size: NA
DNA: TGCAGTGCTAGAGATCCCAGACAGGCTGCTGCGCCTTTGTGGTACTTC
CDR3: CSARDPRQAAAPLWYF

V: TRBV4-2
D: NA
J: TRBJ2-2
size: many
DNA: TGTGCCAGCAGCCAAGATCACGGGAGCACCGGGGAGCTGTTTTTT
CDR3: CASSQDHGSTGELFF

V: TRBV2
D: NA
J: TRBJ2-7
size: NA
DNA: TGTGCCAGCAGAGGCAGGGAGGTCCCCCACGAGCAGTACTTC
CDR3: CASRGREVPHEQYF

V: TRBV20-1
D: NA
J: TRBJ1-6
size: few
DNA: TGCAGTGCGGCTTTGGACAGTAATTCACCCCTCCACTTT
CDR3: CSAALDSNSPLHF

V: TRBV6-5
D: NA
J: TRBJ2-7
size: few
DNA: TGTGCCAGCGGGGAGGGGGGGTTTGCGTACGAGCAGTACTTC
CDR3: CASGEGGFAYEQYF

V: TRBV24-1
D: NA
J: TRBJ1-4
size: NA
DNA: TGTGCCACCAGTCCCGGGGGGCGTGGAAAACTGTTTTTT
CDR3: CATSPGGRGKLFF

V: TRBV6-6
D: NA
J: TRBJ1-1
size: NA
DNA: TGTGCCAGCAGTTACTCGGGGGCGCGGAACACTGAAGCTTTCTTT
CDR3: CASSYSGARNTEAFF

V: TRBV20-1
D: TRBD2
J: TRBJ2-3
size: NA
DNA: TGCAGTGCTAGAGTTCTAGCGGAGAGCACAGATACGCAGTATTTT
CDR3: CSARVLAESTDTQYF

V: TRBV24-1
D: NA
J: TRBJ2-3
size: NA
DNA: TGTGCCACCAGTGAGTTACAGGGAGGTACGCAGTATTTT
CDR3: CATSELQGGTQYF

V: TRBV5-1
D: NA
J: TRBJ2-3
size: few
DNA: TGCGCCAGCAGCGGCCTCCCCGCCGGGGGCGCAGATACGCAGTATTTT
CDR3: CASSGLPAGGADTQYF

V: TRBV6-5
D: NA
J: TRBJ2-2
size: NA
DNA: TGTGCCAGCAGGACAACAGGAGCCTCGAACACCGGGGAGCTGTTTTTT
CDR3: CASRTTGASNTGELFF

V: TRBV6-5
D: NA
J: TRBJ2-2
size: few
DNA: TGTGCCAGCAACCAAAGATTGAACACCGGGGAGCTGTTTTTT
CDR3: CASNQRLNTGELFF